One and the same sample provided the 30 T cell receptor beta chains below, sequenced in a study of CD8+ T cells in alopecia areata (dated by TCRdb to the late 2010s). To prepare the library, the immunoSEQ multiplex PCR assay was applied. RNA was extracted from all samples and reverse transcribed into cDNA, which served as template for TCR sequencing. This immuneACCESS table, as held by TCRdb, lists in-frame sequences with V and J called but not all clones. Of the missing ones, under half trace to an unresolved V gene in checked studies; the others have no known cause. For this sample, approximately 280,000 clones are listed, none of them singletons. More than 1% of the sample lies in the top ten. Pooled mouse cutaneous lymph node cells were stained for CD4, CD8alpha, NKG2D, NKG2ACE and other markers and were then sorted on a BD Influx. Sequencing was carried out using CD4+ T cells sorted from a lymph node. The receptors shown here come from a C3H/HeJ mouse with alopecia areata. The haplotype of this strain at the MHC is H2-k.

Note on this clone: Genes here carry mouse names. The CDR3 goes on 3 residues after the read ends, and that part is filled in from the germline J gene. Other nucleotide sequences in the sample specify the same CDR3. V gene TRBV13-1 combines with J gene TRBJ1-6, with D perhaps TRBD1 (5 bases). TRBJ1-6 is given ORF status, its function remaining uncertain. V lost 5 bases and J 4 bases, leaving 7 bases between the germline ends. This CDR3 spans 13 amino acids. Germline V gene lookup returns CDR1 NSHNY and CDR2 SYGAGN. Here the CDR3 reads CASRRQYNSPLYF. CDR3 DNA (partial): TGTGCCAGCAGAAGACAGTATAATTCGCCC.

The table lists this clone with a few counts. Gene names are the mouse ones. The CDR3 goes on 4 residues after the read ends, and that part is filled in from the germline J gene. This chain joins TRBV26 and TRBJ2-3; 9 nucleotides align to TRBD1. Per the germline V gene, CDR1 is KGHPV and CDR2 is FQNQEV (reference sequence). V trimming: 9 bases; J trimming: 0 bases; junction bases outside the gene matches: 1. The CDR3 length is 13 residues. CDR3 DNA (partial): TGTGCCAGAGGGACAGGGAGTGCAGAA. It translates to CARGTGSAE. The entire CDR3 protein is CARGTGSAETLYF. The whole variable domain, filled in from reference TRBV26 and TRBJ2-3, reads NSKVIQTPRYLVKGQGQKAKMRCIPEKGHPVVFWYQQNKNNEFKFLINFQNQEVLQQIDMTEKRFSAECPSNSPCSLEIQSSEAGDSALYLCARGTGSAETLYFGSGTRLTVL.

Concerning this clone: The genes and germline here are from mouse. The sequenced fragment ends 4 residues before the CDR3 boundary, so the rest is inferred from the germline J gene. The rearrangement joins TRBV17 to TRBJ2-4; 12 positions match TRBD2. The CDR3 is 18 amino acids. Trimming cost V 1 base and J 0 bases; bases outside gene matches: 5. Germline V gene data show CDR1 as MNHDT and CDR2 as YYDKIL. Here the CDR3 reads CASSRVGLGGTSQNTLYF. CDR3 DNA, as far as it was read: TGTGCTAGCAGTAGAGTGGGACTGGGGGGTACTAGTCAAAAC.

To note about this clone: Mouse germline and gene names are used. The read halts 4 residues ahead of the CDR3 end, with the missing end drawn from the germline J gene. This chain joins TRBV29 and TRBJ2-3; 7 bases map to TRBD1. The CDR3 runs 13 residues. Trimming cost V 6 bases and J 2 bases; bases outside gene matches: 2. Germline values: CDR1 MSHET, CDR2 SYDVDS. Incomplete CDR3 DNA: TGTGCTAGCAGACAGGGGATTGCAGAA. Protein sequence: CASRQGIAE. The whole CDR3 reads CASRQGIAETLYF. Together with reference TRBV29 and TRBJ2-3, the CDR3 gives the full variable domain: DMKVTQMPRYLIKRMGENVLLECGQDMSHETMYWYRQDPGLGLQLIYISYDVDSNSEGDIPKGYRVSRKKREHFSLILDSAKTNQTSVYFCASRQGIAETLYFGSGTRLTVL.

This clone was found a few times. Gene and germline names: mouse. CDR3 sequence reads: CASSDRGHEQYF. The part of the CDR3 DNA that was read is TGTGCCAGCAGCGACAGGGGGCAT. The V gene is TRBV5, the J gene TRBJ2-7; 10 nucleotides agree with TRBD1. The DNA ends 4 residues before the CDR3 does, and the rest of the CDR3 is filled in from the germline J gene. This CDR3 contains 12 residues. Germline loops: CDR1 LGHNA, CDR2 YNLKQL (reference sequence).

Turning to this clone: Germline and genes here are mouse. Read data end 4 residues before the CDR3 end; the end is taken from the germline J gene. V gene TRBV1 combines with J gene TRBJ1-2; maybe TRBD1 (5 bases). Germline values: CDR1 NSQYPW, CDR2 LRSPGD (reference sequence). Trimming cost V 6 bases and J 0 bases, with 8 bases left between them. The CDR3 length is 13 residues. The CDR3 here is CTCSGHPNSDYTF. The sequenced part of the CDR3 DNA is TGCACCTGCAGCGGACATCCAAACTCC.

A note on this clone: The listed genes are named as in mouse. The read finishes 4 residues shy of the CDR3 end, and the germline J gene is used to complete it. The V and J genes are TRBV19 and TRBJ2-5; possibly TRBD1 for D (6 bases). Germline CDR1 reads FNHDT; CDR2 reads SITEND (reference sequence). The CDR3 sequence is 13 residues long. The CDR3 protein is CASSWDKKDTQYF. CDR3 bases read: TGTGCCAGCAGTTGGGACAAAAAAGAC.

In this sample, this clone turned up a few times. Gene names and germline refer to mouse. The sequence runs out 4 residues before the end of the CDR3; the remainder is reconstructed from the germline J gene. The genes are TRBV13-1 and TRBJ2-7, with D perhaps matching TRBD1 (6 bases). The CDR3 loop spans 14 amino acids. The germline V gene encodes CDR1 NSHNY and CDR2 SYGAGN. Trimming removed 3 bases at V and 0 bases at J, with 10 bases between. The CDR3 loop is CASSGDTFSYEQYF. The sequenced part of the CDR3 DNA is TGTGCCAGCAGTGGGGACACCTTCTCCTAT.

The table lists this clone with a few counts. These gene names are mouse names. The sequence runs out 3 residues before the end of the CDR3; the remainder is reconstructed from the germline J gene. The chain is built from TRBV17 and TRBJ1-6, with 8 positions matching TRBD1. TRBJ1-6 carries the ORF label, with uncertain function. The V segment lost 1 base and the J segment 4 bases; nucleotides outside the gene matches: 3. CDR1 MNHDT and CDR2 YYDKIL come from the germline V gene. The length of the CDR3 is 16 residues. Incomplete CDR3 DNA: TGTGCTAGCAGTAGAGTCACAGGGGGGTATAATTCGCCC. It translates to CASSRVTGGYNSP. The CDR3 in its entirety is CASSRVTGGYNSPLYF.

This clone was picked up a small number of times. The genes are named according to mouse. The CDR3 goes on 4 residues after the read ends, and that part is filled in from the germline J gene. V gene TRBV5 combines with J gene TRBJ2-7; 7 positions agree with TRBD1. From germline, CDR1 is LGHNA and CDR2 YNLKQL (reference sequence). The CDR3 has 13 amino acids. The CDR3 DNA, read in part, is TGTGCCAGCAGCCAAGATGACAGGGAT. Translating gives CASSQDDRD. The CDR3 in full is CASSQDDRDEQYF.

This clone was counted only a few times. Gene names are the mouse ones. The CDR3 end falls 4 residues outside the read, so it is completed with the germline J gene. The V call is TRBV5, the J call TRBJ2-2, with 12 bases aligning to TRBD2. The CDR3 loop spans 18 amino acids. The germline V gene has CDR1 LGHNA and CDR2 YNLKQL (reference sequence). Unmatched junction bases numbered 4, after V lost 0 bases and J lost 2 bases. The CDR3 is CASSQDPGTGGNTGQLYF. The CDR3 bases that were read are TGTGCCAGCAGCCAAGATCCCGGGACTGGGGGGAACACCGGG.

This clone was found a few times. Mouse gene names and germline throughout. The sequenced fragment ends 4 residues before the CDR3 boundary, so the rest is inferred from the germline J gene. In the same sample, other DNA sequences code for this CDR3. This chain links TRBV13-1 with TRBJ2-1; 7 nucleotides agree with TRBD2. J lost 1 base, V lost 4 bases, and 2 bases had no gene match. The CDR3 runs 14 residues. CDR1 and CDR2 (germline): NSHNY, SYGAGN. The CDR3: CASSPGGNYAEQFF. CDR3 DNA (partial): TGTGCCAGCAGTCCTGGGGGAAACTATGCT.

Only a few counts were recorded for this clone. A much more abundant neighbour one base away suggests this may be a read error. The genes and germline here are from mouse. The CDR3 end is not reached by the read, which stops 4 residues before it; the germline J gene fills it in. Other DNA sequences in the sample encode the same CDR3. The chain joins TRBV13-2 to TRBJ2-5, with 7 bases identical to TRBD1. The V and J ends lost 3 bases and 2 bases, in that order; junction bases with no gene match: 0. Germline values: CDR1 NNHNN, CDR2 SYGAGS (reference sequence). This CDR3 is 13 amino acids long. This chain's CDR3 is CASGGDSQDTQYF. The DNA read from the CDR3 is TGTGCCAGCGGTGGGGACAGCCAAGAC.

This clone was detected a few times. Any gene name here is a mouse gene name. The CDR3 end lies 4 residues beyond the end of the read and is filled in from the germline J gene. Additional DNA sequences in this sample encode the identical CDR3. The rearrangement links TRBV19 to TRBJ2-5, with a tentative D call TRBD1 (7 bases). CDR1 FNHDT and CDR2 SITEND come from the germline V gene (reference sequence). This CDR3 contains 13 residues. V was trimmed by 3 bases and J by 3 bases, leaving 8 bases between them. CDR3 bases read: TGTGCCAGCAGTACAGGGGGGCAAGAC. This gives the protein CASSTGGQD. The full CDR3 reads CASSTGGQDTQYF.

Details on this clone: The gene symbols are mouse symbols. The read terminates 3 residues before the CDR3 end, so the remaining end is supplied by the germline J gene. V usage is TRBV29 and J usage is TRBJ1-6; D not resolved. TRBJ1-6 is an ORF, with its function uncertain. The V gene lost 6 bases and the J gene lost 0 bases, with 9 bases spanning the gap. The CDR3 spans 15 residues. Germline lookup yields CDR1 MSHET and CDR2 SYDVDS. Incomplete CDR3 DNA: TGTGCTAGCAGCCGTCAGGATTCCTATAATTCGCCC. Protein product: CASSRQDSYNSP. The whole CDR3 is CASSRQDSYNSPLYF.

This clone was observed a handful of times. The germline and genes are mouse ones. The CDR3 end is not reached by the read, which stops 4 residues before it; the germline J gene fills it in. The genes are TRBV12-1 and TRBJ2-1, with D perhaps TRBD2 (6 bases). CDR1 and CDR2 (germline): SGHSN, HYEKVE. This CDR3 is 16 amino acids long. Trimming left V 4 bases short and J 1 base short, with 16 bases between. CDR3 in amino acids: CASSRTGRTNYAEQFF. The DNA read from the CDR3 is TGTGCCAGCTCACGAACTGGGCGGACGAACTATGCT.

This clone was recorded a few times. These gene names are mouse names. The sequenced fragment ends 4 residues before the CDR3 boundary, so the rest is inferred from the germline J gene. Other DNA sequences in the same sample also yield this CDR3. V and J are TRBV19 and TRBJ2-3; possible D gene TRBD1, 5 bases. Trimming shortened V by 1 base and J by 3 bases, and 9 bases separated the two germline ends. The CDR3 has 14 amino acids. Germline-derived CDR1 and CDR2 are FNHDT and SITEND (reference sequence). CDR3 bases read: TGTGCCAGCAGTATACGCAGGGTGGCAGAA. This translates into CASSIRRVAE. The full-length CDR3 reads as CASSIRRVAETLYF.

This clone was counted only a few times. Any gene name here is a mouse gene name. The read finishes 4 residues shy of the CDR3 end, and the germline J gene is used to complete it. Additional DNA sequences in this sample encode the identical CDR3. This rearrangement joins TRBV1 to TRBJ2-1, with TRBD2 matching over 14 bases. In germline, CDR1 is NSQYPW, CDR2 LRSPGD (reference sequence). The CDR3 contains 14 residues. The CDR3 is CTCSGDWGGSEQFF. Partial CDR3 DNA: TGCACCTGCAGTGGGGACTGGGGGGGCTCT.

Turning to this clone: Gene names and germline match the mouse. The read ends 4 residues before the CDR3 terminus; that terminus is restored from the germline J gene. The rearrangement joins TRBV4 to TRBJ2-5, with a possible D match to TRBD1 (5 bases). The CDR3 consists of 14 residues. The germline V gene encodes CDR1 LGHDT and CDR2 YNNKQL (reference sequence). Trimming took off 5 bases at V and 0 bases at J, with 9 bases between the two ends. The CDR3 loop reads CASSPRVNQDTQYF. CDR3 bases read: TGTGCCAGCAGCCCCAGGGTTAACCAAGAC.

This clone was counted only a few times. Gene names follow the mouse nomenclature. The CDR3 bases that were read are TGCACCTGCAGTGCCCCCGGGACTGGGGGGGCGGAC. Its protein product is CTCSAPGTGGAD. The entire CDR3 reads CTCSAPGTGGADTQYF. The J gene is TRBJ2-5, the V gene TRBV1, with 14 nucleotides matching TRBD2. The read terminates 4 residues before the CDR3 end, so the remaining end is supplied by the germline J gene. Germline CDR1 reads NSQYPW; CDR2 reads LRSPGD (reference sequence). The CDR3 has 16 amino acids.

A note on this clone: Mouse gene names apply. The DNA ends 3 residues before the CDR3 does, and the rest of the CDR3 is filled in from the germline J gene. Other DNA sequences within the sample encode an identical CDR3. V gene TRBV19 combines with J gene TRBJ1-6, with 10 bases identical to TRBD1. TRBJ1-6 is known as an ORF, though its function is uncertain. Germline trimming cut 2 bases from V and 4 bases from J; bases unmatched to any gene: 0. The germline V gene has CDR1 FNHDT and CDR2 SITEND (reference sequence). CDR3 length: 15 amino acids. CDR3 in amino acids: CASSMGQGYNSPLYF. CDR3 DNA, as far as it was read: TGTGCCAGCAGTATGGGACAGGGGTATAATTCGCCC.

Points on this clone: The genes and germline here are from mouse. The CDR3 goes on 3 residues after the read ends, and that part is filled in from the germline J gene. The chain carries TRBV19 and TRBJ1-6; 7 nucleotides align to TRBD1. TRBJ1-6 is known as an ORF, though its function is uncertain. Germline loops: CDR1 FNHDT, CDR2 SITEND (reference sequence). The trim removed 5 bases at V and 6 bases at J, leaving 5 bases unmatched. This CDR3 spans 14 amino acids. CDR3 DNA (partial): TGTGCCAGCAGCCAACAGGGGCCTAATTCGCCC. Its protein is CASSQQGPNSP. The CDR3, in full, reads CASSQQGPNSPLYF.

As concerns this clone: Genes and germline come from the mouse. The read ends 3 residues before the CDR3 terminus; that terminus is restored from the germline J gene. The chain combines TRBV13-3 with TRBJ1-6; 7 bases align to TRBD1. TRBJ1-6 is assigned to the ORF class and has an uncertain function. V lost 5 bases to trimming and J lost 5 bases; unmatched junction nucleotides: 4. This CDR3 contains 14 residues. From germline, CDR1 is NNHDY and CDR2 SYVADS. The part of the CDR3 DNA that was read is TGTGCCAGCAGCCTGGGACAGAATAATTCGCCC. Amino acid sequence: CASSLGQNNSP. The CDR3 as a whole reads CASSLGQNNSPLYF.

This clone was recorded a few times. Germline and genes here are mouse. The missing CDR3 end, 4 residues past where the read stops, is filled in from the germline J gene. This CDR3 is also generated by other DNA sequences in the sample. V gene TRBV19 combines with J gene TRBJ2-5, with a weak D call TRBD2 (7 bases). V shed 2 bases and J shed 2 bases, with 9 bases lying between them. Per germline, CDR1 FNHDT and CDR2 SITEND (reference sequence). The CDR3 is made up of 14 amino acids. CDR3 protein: CASSIRGAQDTQYF. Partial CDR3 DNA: TGTGCCAGCAGTATTCGGGGGGCCCAAGAC.

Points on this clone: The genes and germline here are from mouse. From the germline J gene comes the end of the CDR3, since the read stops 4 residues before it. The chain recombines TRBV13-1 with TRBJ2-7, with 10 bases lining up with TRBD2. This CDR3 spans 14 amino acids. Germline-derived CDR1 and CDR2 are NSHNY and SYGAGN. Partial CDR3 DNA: TGTGCCAGCAGTGCCTGGGGGGGCGCGGAT. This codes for CASSAWGGAD. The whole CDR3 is CASSAWGGADEQYF.

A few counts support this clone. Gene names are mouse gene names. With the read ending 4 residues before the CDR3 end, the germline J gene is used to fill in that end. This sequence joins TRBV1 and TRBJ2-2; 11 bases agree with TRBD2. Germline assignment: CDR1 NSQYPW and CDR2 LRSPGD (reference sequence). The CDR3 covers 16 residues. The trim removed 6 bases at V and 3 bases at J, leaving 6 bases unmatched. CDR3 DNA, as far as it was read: TGCACCTGCAGAGACCGGACTGGGGGGTACACCGGG. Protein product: CTCRDRTGGYTG. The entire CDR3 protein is CTCRDRTGGYTGQLYF.

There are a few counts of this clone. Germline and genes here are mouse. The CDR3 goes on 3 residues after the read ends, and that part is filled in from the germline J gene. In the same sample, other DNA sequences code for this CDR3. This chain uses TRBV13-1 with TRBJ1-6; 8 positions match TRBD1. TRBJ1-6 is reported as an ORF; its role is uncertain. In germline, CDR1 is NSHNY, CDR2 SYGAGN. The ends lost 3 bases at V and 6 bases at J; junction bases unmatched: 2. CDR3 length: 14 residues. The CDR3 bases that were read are TGTGCCAGCAGTGGTACAGGGGGTAATTCGCCC. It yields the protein CASSGTGGNSP. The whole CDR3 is CASSGTGGNSPLYF.

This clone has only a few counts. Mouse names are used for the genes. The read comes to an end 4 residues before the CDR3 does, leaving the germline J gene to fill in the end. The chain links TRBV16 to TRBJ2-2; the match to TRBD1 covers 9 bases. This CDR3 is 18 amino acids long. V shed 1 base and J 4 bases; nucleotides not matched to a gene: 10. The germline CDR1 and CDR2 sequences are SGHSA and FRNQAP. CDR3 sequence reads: CASSLVWDREGGTGQLYF. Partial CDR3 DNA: TGTGCAAGCAGCTTAGTATGGGACAGGGAAGGAGGCACCGGG.

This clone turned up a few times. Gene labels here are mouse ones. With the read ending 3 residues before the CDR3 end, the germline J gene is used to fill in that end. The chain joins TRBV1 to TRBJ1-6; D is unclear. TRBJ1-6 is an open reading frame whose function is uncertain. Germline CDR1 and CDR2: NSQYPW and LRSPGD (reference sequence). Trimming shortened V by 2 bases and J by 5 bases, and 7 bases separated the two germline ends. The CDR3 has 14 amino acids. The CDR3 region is CTCSALGNNSPLYF. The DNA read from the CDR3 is TGCACCTGCAGTGCACTGGGGAATAATTCGCCC.

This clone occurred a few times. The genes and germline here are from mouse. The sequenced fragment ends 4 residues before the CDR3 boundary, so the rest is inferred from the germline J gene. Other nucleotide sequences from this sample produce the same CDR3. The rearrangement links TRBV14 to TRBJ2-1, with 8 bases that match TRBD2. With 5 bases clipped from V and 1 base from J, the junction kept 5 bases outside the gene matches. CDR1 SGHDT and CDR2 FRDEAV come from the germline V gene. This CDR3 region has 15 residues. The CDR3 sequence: CASSPGTGNYAEQFF. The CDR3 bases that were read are TGTGCCAGCAGCCCGGGGACTGGAAACTATGCT.